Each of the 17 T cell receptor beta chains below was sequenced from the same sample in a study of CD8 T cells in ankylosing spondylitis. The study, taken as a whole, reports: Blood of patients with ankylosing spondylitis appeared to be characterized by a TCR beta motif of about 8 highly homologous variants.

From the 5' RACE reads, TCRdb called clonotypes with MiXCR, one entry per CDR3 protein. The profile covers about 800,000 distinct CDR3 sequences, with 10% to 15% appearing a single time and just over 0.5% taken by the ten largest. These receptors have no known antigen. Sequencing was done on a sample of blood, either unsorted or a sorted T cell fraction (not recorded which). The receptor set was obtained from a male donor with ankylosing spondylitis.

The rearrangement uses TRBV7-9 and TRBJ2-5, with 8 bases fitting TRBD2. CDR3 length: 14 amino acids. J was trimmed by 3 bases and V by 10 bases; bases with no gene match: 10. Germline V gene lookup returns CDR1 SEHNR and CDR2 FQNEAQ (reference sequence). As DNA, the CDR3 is TGTGCCACCGCGGGCGGGGGGACTAAAGAGACCCAGTACTTC. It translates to CATAGGGTKETQYF.

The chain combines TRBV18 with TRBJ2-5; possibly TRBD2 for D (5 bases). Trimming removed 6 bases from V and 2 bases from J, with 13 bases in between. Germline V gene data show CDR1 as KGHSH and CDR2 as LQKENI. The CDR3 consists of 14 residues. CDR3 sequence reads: CASSPGIGQETQYF. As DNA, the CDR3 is TGTGCCAGCTCCCCCGGGATAGGGCAAGAGACCCAGTACTTC.

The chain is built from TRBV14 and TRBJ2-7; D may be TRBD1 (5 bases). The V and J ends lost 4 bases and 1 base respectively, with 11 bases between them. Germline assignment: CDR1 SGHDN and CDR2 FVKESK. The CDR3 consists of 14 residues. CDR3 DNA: TGTGCCAGCAGCCCCTGGGGCAGTTCCTACGAGCAGTACTTC. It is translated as CASSPWGSSYEQYF.

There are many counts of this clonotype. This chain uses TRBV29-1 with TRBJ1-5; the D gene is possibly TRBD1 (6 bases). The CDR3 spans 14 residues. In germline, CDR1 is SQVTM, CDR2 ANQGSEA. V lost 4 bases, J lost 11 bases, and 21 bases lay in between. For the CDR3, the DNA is TGCAGCGTTGGAGGCAGGGGCTCAGGAGAGGCCCAGCATTTT. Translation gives CSVGGRGSGEAQHF.

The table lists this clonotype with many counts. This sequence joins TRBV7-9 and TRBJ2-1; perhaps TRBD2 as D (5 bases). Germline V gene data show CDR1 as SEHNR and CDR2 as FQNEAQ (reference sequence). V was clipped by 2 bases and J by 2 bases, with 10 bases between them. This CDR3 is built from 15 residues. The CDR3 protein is CASSLRGVAYNEQFF. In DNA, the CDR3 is TGTGCCAGCAGCTTACGGGGAGTCGCCTACAATGAGCAGTTCTTC. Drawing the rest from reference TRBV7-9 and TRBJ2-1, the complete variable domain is DTGVSQNPRHKITKRGQNVTFRCDPISEHNRLYWYRQTLGQGPEFLTYFQNEAQLEKSRLLSDRFSAERPKGSFSTLEIQRTEQGDSAMYLCASSLRGVAYNEQFFGPGTRLTVL.

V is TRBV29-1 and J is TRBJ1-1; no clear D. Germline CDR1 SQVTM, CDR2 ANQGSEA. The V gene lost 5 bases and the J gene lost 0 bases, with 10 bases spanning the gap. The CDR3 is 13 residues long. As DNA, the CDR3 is TGCAGCGTTACAAAGATAGTGAACACTGAAGCTTTCTTT. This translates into CSVTKIVNTEAFF.

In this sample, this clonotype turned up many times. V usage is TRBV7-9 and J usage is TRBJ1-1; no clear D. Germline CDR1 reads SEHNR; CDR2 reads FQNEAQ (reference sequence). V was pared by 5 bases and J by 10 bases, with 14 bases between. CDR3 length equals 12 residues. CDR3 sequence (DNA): TGTGCCAGCAGCCCAGAGACGGGGAGAGCTTTCTTT. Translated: CASSPETGRAFF.

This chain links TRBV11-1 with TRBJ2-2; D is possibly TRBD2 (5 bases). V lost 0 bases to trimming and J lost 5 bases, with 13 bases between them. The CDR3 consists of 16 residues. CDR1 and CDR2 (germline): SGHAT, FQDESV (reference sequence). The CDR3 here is CASSLARVPRTGELFF. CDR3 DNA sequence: TGTGCCAGCAGCTTAGCGAGGGTCCCCAGGACCGGGGAGCTGTTTTTT.

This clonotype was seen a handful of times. The CDR3 spells CASSSTGRSGELFF. In nucleotides, the CDR3 is TGTGCCAGCAGCTCGACAGGGAGGAGCGGGGAGCTGTTTTTT. This chain connects TRBV11-3 to TRBJ2-2, with D possibly matching TRBD1 (7 bases). From germline, CDR1 is SGHNT and CDR2 YENEEA. The V gene lost 4 bases and the J gene lost 7 bases, with 13 bases spanning the gap. The CDR3 is 14 amino acids. Complete variable domain (other parts from reference TRBV11-3 and TRBJ2-2): EAGVVQSPRYKIIEKKQPVAFWCNPISGHNTLYWYLQNLGQGPELLIRYENEEAVDDSQLPKDRFSAERLKGVDSTLKIQPAELGDSAVYLCASSSTGRSGELFFGEGSRLTVL.

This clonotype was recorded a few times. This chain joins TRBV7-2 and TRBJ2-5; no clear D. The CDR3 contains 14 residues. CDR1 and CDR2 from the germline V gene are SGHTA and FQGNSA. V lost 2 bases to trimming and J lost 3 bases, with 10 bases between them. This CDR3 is CASSLMAGKETQYF. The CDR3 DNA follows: TGTGCCAGCAGCTTAATGGCAGGAAAAGAGACCCAGTACTTC.

The CDR3 here is CASSRAQAATQYF. CDR3 DNA sequence: TGCGCCAGCAGCCGAGCCCAAGCGGCCACGCAGTATTTT. The chain employs TRBV4-3 and TRBJ2-3, with a tentative D call TRBD2 (5 bases). Germline-derived CDR1 and CDR2 are LGHNA and YSLEER. CDR3 length equals 13 residues. V lost 4 bases and J 9 bases, leaving 14 bases between the germline ends.

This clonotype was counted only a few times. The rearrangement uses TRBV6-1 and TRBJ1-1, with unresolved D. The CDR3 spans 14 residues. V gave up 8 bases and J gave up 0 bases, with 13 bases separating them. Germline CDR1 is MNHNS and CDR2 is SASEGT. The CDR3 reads CASRRTGVNTEAFF. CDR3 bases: TGTGCCAGCCGGCGCACGGGAGTGAACACTGAAGCTTTCTTT.

This CDR3 reads CASSQDTGYLYNEQFF. In nucleotides, the CDR3 is TGCGCCAGCAGCCAAGATACCGGGTATCTCTACAATGAGCAGTTCTTC. The chain has TRBV4-3 and TRBJ2-1; D uncertain. This CDR3 comprises 16 residues. V lost 0 bases and J 3 bases, leaving 12 bases between the germline ends. CDR1 and CDR2 from the germline V gene are LGHNA and YSLEER.

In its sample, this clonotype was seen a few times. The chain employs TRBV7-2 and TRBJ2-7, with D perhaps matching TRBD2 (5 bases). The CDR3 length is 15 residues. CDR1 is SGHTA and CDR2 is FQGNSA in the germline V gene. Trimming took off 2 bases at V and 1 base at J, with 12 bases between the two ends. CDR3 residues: CASSLQGSGSYEQYF. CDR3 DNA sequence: TGTGCCAGCAGCTTACAAGGAAGCGGTTCCTACGAGCAGTACTTC.

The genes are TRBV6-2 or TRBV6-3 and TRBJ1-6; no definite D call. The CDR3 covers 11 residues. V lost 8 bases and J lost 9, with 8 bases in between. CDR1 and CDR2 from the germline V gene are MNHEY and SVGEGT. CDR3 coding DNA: TGTGCCAGCCGTCGGACTTCACCCCTCCACTTT. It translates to CASRRTSPLHF.

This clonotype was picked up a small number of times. The CDR3 sequence: CSVSTGLDTEAFF. In DNA, the CDR3 is TGCAGCGTGTCGACAGGGTTGGACACTGAAGCTTTCTTT. The chain links TRBV29-1 to TRBJ1-1, with 7 positions matching TRBD1. Losses at the gene ends were 6 bases for V and 3 bases for J; bases not matched to a gene: 7. Per germline, CDR1 SQVTM and CDR2 ANQGSEA. This CDR3 region has 13 residues. Combining the CDR3 with reference TRBV29-1 and TRBJ1-1 gives the whole variable domain SAVISQKPSRDICQRGTSLTIQCQVDSQVTMMFWYRQQPGQSLTLIATANQGSEATYESGFVIDKFPISRPNLTFSTLTVSNMSPEDSSIYLCSVSTGLDTEAFFGQGTRLTVV.

The DNA of the CDR3 is TGTGCCAGCAGCCCTCCGGGACAGGCCCTTAGGGAGCAGTACTTC. The encoded protein is CASSPPGQALREQYF. V usage is TRBV6-1 and J usage is TRBJ2-7, with 8 bases that match TRBD1. This CDR3 contains 15 residues. Germline trimming cut 6 bases from V and 7 bases from J; bases unmatched to any gene: 14. CDR1 is MNHNS, CDR2 SASEGT, per germline.